The clone carrying this T cell receptor (beta chain) turned up a few times. The antigen remains undetermined. The entry originates in a study of vaccination effects on CD4 cells after COVID-19. Using viral peptide pools, the ViraFEST assay grew out antigen-specific CD4+ T cells prior to sequencing. It was after 10 days of culture that CD4+ T cells were isolated. People in the vaccine group had not been infected with SARS-CoV-2 before, and their nucleocapsid antibodies were negative. The germline CDR1 and CDR2 sequences are SGHVS and FQNEAQ. J was trimmed by 2 bases and V by 4 bases; bases with no gene match: 6. This CDR3 contains 16 residues. Study-level findings and limits: Convalescent patients were scarce, and early post-infection timepoints were absent. Marked clonal contraction was seen in infection- and vaccine-induced clones late after vaccination. In healthy vaccinees, only 1 of 255 vaccine-induced clones cross-reacted with common cold coronaviruses.

The method was immunoSEQ multiplex PCR; TCRdb's version includes in-frame clones alone and lacks a portion of them. The table includes around 63,000 clones, 60% to 80% detected once. The sequences come from CD4+ T cells from PBMCs cultured with HCoV-OC43 spike peptides, collected before COVID-19 vaccination. Subset described: HCoV-OC43 spike overlapping peptide pool stimulation. The chain couples TRBV7-8 to TRBJ2-2; 8 bases fit TRBD2. The clonotype was recovered from a human donor who received a COVID-19 vaccine. CDR3 sequence: CASSSTSGLNTGELFF. The CDR3 nucleotides are TGTGCCAGCAGCTCTACTAGCGGCTTAAACACCGGGGAGCTGTTTTTT.